This TCR beta chain came from a study of blood T cell repertoires in COVID-19 (dated by TCRdb to between 2020 and 2021). Describing the broader study: Collaborator samples came from the United States, Italy and Spain and covered acute and convalescent phases of COVID-19. Where HLA class I and class II types were available, the types were taken from metadata supplied by the sample provider, not from assay-based typing. Nearly every sample came with metadata listing a de-identified subject ID, COVID-19 status, age in years and sex. The dataset comprised deeply sampled blood TCRbeta repertoires from subjects exposed to, actively infected with, or recovered from COVID-19. A freely available public database, intended as a resource for researchers studying the immune response to SARS-CoV-2, is where the repertoires were released. The samples were drawn from the first 160 participants of the ongoing ImmuneRACE study and from 1,200 or so subjects provided by 6 global collaborators. The prospective study material was composed of cDNA or gDNA derived from T cells, B-cell-depleted T cells, or PBMCs.

Whole blood was collected in K2EDTA tubes by collaborating institutions according to the institutions' own protocols. For TCRbeta analysis, collaborators shipped samples as frozen whole blood, isolated PBMCs, or DNA extracted from either of those sample types. The full study reports these points: How much clinical and demographic metadata was included differed by source and by participant, and the metadata was provided uncurated.

This clone was observed a few times. No antigen is known for it. Base qualities are not recorded, but no much larger clone differs from it by a single base. The immunoSEQ Assay, a bias-controlled multiplex PCR, was used to amplify TCRbeta CDR3 regions from genomic DNA. The source study handled its data this way. Within the assay, amplification of reference gene primers was used to estimate how many nucleated cells each sample contained. To quantify the absolute abundance of each unique TCRbeta CDR3 rearrangement, sequence reads were collapsed and filtered. Productive Simpson clonality was computed per sample as the square root of Simpson's diversity index over productive rearrangements. The source is immuneACCESS, and TCRdb retained only in-frame sequences with V and J called. Part of the clones is not carried over; for the studies checked, unresolved V genes explain less than half of this, and the remainder is unexplained. The V and J calls and the clone size are those of that table, but D and trimming were determined from the DNA. The sample table records over 120,000 clones; about 80% of these occur just once. The top ten clonotypes cover under 5.5% of the sample.

Including cysteine and phenylalanine, the CDR3 has 15 amino acids. Only the CDR3 region is kept as DNA, spanning 45 bases read in frame from base 1. CDR1 and CDR2, per the germline V gene (reference sequence), are LGHDT and YNNKEL. At the junction V is shortened by 1 base and J by 0 bases; bases outside the gene matches: 2. This clonotype originated in a human donor in a cohort sampled during active COVID-19. Sequencing was carried out using peripheral blood. The receptor chain draws on TRBV3-1 (or the pseudogene TRBV3-2) and TRBJ2-7, with 8 bases matching TRBD1. For the CDR3, the sequence is CASSQGQGSSYEQYF. The sequenced DNA is TGTGCCAGCAGCCAAGGACAGGGGAGCTCCTACGAGCAGTACTTC.